A single T cell receptor (beta chain) is shown here with its context. V gave up 5 bases and J gave up 0 bases, with 13 bases separating them. The CDR3 spans 15 residues. Germline CDR1 and CDR2: SGHTA and FQGNSA. Data came from immunoSEQ multiplex PCR; TCRdb stores just in-frame clones and leaves some out. The table shows roughly 82,000 clones, with about four fifths occurring only once. These data belong to a study of blood T cell repertoires in COVID-19. Sequences were obtained from peripheral blood. The clonotype originates from a man aged 55-75 years with acute or convalescent COVID-19. The chain joins TRBV7-2 to TRBJ1-1; D is unclear. The DNA for the CDR3 is TGTGCCAGCAGCCCCTCGCAGGACTTGAACACTGAAGCTTTCTTT. Protein: CASSPSQDLNTEAFF.